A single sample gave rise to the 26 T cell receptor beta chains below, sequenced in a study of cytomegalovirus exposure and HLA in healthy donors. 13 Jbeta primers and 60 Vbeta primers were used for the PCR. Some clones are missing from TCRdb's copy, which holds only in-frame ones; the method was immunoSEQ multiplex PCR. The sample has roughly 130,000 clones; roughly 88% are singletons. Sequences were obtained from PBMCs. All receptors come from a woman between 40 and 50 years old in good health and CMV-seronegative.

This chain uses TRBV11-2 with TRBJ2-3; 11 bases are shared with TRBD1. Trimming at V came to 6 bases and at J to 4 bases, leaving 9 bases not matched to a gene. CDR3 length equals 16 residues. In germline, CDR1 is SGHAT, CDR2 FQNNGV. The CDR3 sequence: CASRRGTGGRADTQYF. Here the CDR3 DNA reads TGTGCCAGCAGACGAGGGACAGGGGGAAGGGCAGATACGCAGTATTTT.

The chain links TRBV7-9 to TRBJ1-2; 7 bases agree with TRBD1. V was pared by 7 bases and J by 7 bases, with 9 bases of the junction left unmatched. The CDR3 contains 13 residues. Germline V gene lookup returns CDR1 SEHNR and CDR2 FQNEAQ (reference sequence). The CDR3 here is CASNVDRTRGYTF. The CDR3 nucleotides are TGTGCCAGCAACGTGGACAGGACCCGTGGCTACACCTTC.

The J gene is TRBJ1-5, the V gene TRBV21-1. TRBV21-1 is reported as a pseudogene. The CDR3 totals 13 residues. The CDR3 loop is CASSKVGNQPQHF. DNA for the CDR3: TGTGCCAGCAGCAAAGTCGGCAATCAGCCCCAGCATTTT.

The CDR3 nucleotides read TGTGCCAGCAGCTTCGGAGGGAGGGGGGAGACCCAGTACTTC. It is translated as CASSFGGRGETQYF. This chain joins TRBV7-8 and TRBJ2-5, with D possibly TRBD2 on 7 matching bases. V was pared by 3 bases and J by 5 bases, with 13 bases between. Germline lookup yields CDR1 SGHVS and CDR2 FQNEAQ. The CDR3 has 14 residues.

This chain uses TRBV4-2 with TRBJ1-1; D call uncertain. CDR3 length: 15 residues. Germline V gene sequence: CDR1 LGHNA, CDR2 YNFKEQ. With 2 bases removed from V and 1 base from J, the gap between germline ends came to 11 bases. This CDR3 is CASSQSLDWNTEAFF. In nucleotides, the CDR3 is TGTGCCAGCAGCCAATCCTTAGACTGGAACACTGAAGCTTTCTTT.

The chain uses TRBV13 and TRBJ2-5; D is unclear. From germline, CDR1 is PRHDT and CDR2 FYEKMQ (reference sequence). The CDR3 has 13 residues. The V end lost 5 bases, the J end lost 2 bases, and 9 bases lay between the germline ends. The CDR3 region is CASSPSSQETQYF. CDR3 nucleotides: TGTGCCAGCAGCCCCTCGTCTCAAGAGACCCAGTACTTC.

Here the CDR3 DNA reads TGTGCCTGGAGTACGGACAGGGGCGGAACTGAAGCTTTCTTT. It specifies CAWSTDRGGTEAFF. The chain employs TRBV30 and TRBJ1-1; 9 bases match TRBD1. V dropped 2 bases and J dropped 5; count of bases not matched to a gene: 6. Germline-derived CDR1 and CDR2 are GTSNPN and SVGIG (reference sequence). This CDR3 has 14 residues.

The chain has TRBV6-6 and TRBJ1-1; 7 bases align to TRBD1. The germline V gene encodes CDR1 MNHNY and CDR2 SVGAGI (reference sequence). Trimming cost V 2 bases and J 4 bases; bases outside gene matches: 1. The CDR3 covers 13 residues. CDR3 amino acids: CASSYQGGTEAFF. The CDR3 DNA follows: TGTGCCAGCAGTTACCAGGGGGGCACTGAAGCTTTCTTT.

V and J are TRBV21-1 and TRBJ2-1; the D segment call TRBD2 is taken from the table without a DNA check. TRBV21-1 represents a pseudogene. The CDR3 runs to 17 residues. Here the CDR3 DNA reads TGTGCCAGCAGCAAAGTTAGCACTTACTATTTTGACAATGAGCAGTTCTTC. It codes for CASSKVSTYYFDNEQFF.

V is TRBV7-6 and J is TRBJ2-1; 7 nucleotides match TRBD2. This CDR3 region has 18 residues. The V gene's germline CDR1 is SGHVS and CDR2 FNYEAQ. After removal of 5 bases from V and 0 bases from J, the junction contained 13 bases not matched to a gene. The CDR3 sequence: CASSPPQGLPGSYNEQFF. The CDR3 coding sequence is TGTGCCAGCAGCCCCCCGCAGGGACTACCTGGCTCCTACAATGAGCAGTTCTTC.

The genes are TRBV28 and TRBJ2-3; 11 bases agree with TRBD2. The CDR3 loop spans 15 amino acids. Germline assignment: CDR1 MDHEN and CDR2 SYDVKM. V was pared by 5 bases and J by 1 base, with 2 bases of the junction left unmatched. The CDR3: CASSLAGGGTDTQYF. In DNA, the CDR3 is TGTGCCAGCAGTCTAGCGGGAGGCGGCACAGATACGCAGTATTTT.

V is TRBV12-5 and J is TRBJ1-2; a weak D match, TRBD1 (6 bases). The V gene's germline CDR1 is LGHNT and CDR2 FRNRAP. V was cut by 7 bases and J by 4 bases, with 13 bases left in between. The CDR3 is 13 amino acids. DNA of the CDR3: TGTGCTAGTGTTTCAGGGGCGAGCTATGGCTACACCTTC. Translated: CASVSGASYGYTF.

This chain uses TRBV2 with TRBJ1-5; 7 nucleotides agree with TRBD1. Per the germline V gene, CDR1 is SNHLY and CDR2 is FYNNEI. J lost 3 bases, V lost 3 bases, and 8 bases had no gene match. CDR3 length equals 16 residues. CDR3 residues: CASSDLGQFHNQPQHF. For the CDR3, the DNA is TGTGCCAGCAGTGACTTGGGACAGTTCCACAATCAGCCCCAGCATTTT.

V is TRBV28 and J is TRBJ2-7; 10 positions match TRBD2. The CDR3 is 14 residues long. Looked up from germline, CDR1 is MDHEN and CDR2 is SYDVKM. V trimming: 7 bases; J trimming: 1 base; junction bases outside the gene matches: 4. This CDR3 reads CASIGLADSYEQYF. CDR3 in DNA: TGTGCCAGCATTGGACTAGCGGATTCCTACGAGCAGTACTTC.

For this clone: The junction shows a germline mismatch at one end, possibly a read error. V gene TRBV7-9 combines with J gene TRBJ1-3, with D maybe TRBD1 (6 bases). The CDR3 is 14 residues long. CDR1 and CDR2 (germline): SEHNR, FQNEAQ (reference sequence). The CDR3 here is CASSLGQSGNTIYF. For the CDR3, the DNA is TGTGCCAGCAGTTTAGGACAGTCTGGAAACACCATATATTTT.

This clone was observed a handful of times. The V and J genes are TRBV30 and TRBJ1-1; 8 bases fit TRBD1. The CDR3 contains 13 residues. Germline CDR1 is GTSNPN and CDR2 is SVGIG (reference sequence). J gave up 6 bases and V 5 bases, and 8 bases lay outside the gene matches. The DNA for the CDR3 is TGTGCCTGGGCAGGGGGCTTAGAAGCTGAAGCTTTCTTT. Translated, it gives CAWAGGLEAEAFF.

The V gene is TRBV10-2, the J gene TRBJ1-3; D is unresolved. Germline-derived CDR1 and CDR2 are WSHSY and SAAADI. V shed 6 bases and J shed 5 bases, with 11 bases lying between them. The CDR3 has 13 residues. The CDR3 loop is CASSQTERNTIYF. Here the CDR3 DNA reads TGCGCCAGCAGCCAAACAGAAAGAAACACCATATATTTT.

The CDR3 loop reads CASSLLHRTNTGELFF. The CDR3 DNA reads TGTGCCAGCAGCTTACTGCACAGAACGAACACCGGGGAGCTGTTTTTT. The chain employs TRBV7-6 and TRBJ2-2, with D unclear. Germline lookup yields CDR1 SGHVS and CDR2 FNYEAQ. The CDR3 spans 16 residues. Trimming cost V 2 bases and J 0 bases, with 10 bases left between them. The full variable domain, with the rest looked up from reference TRBV7-6 and TRBJ2-2, is GAGVSQSPRYKVTKRGQDVALRCDPISGHVSLYWYRQALGQGPEFLTYFNYEAQQDKSGLPNDRFSAERPEGSISTLTIQRTEQRDSAMYRCASSLLHRTNTGELFFGEGSRLTVL.

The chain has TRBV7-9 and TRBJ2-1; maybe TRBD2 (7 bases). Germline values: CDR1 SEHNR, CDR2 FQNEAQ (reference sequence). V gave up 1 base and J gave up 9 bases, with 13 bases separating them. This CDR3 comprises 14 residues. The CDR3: CASSLEGGGIEQFF. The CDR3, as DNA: TGTGCCAGCAGCTTAGAAGGGGGGGGTATTGAGCAGTTCTTC.

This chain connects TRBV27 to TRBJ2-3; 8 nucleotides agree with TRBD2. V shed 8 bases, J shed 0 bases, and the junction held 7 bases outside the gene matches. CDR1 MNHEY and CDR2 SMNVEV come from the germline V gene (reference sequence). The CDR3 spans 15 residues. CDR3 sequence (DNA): TGTGCCAGCGCCGGAACTAGCGGTAGCACAGATACGCAGTATTTT. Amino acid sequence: CASAGTSGSTDTQYF.

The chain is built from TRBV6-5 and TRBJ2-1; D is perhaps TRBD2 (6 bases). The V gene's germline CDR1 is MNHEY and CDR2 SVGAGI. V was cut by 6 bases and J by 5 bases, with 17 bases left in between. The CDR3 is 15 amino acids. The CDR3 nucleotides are TGTGCCAGCAGCAAATACGGCGGGGAGAACAATGAGCAGTTCTTC. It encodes CASSKYGGENNEQFF.

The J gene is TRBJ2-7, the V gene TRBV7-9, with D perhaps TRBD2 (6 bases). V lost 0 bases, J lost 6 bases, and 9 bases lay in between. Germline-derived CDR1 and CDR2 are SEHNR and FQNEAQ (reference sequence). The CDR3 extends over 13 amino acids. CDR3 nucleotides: TGTGCCAGCAGCTTAGCGGGGGGAGGCGAGCAGTACTTC. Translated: CASSLAGGGEQYF. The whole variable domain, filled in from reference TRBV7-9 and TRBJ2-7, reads DTGVSQNPRHKITKRGQNVTFRCDPISEHNRLYWYRQTLGQGPEFLTYFQNEAQLEKSRLLSDRFSAERPKGSFSTLEIQRTEQGDSAMYLCASSLAGGGEQYFGPGTRLTVT.

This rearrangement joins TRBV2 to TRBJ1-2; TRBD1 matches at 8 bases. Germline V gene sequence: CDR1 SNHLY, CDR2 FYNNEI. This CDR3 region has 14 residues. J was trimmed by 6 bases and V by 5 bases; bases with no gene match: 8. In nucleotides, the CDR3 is TGTGCCAGCAGTTCTATCGGGACAGGTGATGGCTACACCTTC. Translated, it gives CASSSIGTGDGYTF.

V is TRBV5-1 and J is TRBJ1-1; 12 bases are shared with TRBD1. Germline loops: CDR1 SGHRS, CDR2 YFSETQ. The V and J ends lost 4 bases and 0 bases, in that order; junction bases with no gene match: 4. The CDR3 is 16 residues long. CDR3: CASSGDRGRMNTEAFF. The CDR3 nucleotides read TGCGCCAGCAGCGGGGACAGGGGGCGTATGAACACTGAAGCTTTCTTT.

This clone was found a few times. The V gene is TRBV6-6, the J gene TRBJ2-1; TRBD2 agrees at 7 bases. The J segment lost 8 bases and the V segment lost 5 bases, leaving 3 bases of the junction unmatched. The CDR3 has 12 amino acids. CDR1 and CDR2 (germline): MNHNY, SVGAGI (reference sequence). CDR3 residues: CASSPLAYEQFF. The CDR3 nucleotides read TGTGCCAGCAGTCCACTAGCGTATGAGCAGTTCTTC.

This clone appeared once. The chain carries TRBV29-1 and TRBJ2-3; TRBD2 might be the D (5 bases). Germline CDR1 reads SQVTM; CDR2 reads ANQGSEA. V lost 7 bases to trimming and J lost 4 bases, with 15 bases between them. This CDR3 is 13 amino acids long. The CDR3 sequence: CSERPSLPDTQYF. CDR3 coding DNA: TGCAGCGAACGGCCTAGCCTCCCAGATACGCAGTATTTT.